The table lists the clone carrying this T cell receptor (beta chain) with many counts. TCRdb fed the 5' RACE reads into MiXCR, producing one record per CDR3 protein. The data show about 33,000 distinct CDR3 sequences, over 20% seen once. The data are from a study of T-cell memory formation after mild COVID-19. The length of the CDR3 is 11 residues. Per the germline V gene, CDR1 is SQVTM and CDR2 is ANQGSEA. Trimming at V came to 6 bases and at J to 9 bases, leaving 4 bases not matched to a gene. The receptor was isolated from an adult who had mild COVID-19 (a few samples of this study predate the infection). Cell type and time point are not known. The chain has TRBV29-1 and TRBJ2-3, with TRBD1 matching 9 bases. Input material: PBMCs or a T cell subset sorted from them (not recorded which). The CDR3 sequence: CSVGDRDTQYF. The CDR3 coding sequence is TGCAGCGTCGGGGACAGGGACACGCAGTATTTT.